This T cell receptor (beta chain) emerged from a study of blood T cells in healthy people across ages. For the second PCR, which ran for roughly 7 to 11 cycles, a sample-barcoded 5' primer and a J-beta primer mix were used. MiXCR, run by TCRdb on the 5' RACE reads, gives a single entry per CDR3 protein. Of roughly 1.9 million distinct CDR3 sequences listed, about two fifths are singletons. Isolated per sample were at least 6 million PBMCs. General study results and limits: Long-lived donors carried more naive CD4+ cells and greater diversity than aged donors. Leaving the PBMCs unsorted stopped any conclusive comparison of naive versus antigen-experienced cells.

Comments on this clonotype: Its cognate antigen is unknown.

The CDR3 runs to 15 residues. The J segment lost 1 base and the V segment lost 6 bases, leaving 10 bases of the junction unmatched. CDR1 and CDR2 from the germline V gene are DFQATT and SNEGSKA (reference sequence). The specimen sequenced was blood. The V call is TRBV20-1, the J call TRBJ2-7, with 9 bases fitting TRBD2. The sequence derives from a human donor in good health. The CDR3 loop is CSAPPASGGSYEQYF. CDR3 DNA: TGCAGTGCCCCTCCGGCGAGCGGGGGGTCCTACGAGCAGTACTTC.